These T cell receptor beta chains were read from a single sample in a study of blood T cell repertoires in COVID-19. Some clones are missing from TCRdb's copy, which holds only in-frame ones; the method was immunoSEQ multiplex PCR. The table has about 370,000 clones, about 90% seen once. Sequenced material: peripheral blood. Source of these receptors: a woman younger than 45 with COVID-19, enrolled during active disease. The CDR3 runs from the conserved cysteine through the conserved F or W. A D gene is named only where the DNA matches it firmly.

TRBD1	TRBV24-1	TRBJ2-3	CATSDSTRTGSDTQYF
NA	TRBV6-5	TRBJ1-4	CASRPRQYDPGKLFF
TRBD1	TRBV7-2	TRBJ1-2	CASSLGLGQGEGYTF
NA	TRBV7-6	TRBJ2-3	CASSPKGGADSTDTQYF
NA	TRBV2	TRBJ2-1	CASSGRDKSSYNEQFF
NA	TRBV9	TRBJ2-3	CASSAVLSTDTQYF
NA	TRBV30	TRBJ1-1	CAWSVPLGLYTEAFF
TRBD2	TRBV18	TRBJ2-2	CASSPPGLAGTGELFF
NA	TRBV5-4	TRBJ2-2	CASSGGTRGELFF
TRBD1	TRBV19	TRBJ1-3	CASTHGDRGYTIYF
NA	TRBV28	TRBJ1-1	CASSTIQGWVNTEAFF
TRBD2	TRBV10-2	TRBJ2-1	CASWGLAKGLGYNEQFF
TRBD2	TRBV9	TRBJ2-3	CASSGSSGSRDTQYF
TRBD2	TRBV5-1	TRBJ2-2	CASSLFAGAGELFF
NA	TRBV19	TRBJ1-2	CASSLQGQYGYTF
NA	TRBV5-5	TRBJ2-7	CASSQRTGSYEQYF
NA	TRBV5-4	TRBJ1-3	CASSPGGSGNTIYF
TRBD1	TRBV7-2	TRBJ1-1	CASSFRTGGGTEAFF
TRBD1	TRBV19	TRBJ2-1	CASSWDRGVSYNEQFF
TRBD1	TRBV4-3	TRBJ2-2	CASSSDRGTGELFF
TRBD2	TRBV6-5	TRBJ2-3	CASSYLASGGTDTQYF
TRBD1	TRBV10-2	TRBJ2-7	CASRVLRTGPYEQYF
NA	TRBV28	TRBJ2-2	CASMAETGELFF
NA	TRBV12-3/TRBV12-4	TRBJ1-5	CASRLSSNQPQHF
NA	TRBV27	TRBJ2-7	CASSSMGDSPYSYEQYF
NA	TRBV6-5	TRBJ1-3	CASSYSPRSSGNTIYF
NA	TRBV11-3	TRBJ1-6	CASSLAGTYNSPLHF
TRBD1	TRBV30	TRBJ1-3	CANAPGQGRNFGNTIYF
TRBD1	TRBV7-9	TRBJ1-5	CASSSGRPGQGNQPQHF
NA	TRBV7-2	TRBJ1-2	CASSVPEKYGYTF
TRBD2	TRBV4-3	TRBJ2-1	CASSTTRGGTYNEQFF
NA	TRBV10-1	TRBJ1-1	CASSMNTGRAFF
TRBD1	TRBV7-9	TRBJ1-1	CASSSQGARNTEAFF
NA	TRBV19	TRBJ1-5	CASSMGFGGRSNQPQHF
TRBD2	TRBV29-1	TRBJ2-2	CSVQGLAGWDTGELFF
TRBD2	TRBV18	TRBJ2-3	CASSPQVAGNTDTQYF
NA	TRBV3-1/TRBV3-2	TRBJ1-1	CASSQQGSTTEAFF
NA	TRBV29-1	TRBJ2-7	CSVEGQAEQYF
TRBD1	TRBV7-8	TRBJ1-4	CASSLRDSHEKLFF